These T cell receptor beta chains were read from a single sample in a study of human T cells and chemical hapten exposure. TCRdb reanalysed the RACE reads using MiXCR and keeps one entry per CDR3 protein. The sample includes approximately 400,000 distinct CDR3 sequences, less than 6.5% of them seen just once. The source material was whole blood, sampled in connection with sensitization to the hapten diphenylcyclopropenone (DPC). These receptors all stem from a woman between 45 and 60 years old with alopecia areata. Some clones in this sample may be carry-over from other donors' samples. CDR3s include the opening cysteine and the closing phenylalanine or tryptophan. The order of the fields is CDR3 protein, V gene, J gene, clone size. Rows give clone size only sometimes, using once, few, many, or a class for an expanded clone.

CDR3: CSARDLTGYEAFF
V: TRBV20-1
J: TRBJ1-1
size: many

CDR3: CASAPSGTQKGTDTQYF
V: TRBV27
J: TRBJ2-3
size: many

CDR3: CASSLPGGGYSPLHF
V: TRBV25-1
J: TRBJ1-6
size: few

CDR3: CASSPTHLAGAYNEQFF
V: TRBV7-2
J: TRBJ2-1
size: NA

CDR3: CASSVGSGNTIYF
V: TRBV9
J: TRBJ1-3
size: many

CDR3: CASTSTLDTYNEQFF
V: TRBV6-2/TRBV6-3
J: TRBJ2-1
size: many

CDR3: CASSYSLGQGETKEQFF
V: TRBV6-2/TRBV6-3
J: TRBJ2-1
size: many

CDR3: CATSRDRGRSSGNTIYF
V: TRBV15
J: TRBJ1-3
size: NA

CDR3: CASSLYQGTTEAFF
V: TRBV27
J: TRBJ1-1
size: few

CDR3: CASSTTSGSSYEQYF
V: TRBV6-2/TRBV6-3
J: TRBJ2-7
size: many

CDR3: CASSLEGAPSNQPQHF
V: TRBV28
J: TRBJ1-5
size: NA

CDR3: CASSPLAGVGNEQFF
V: TRBV12-3/TRBV12-4
J: TRBJ2-1
size: many

CDR3: CASSYGQVEAFF
V: TRBV5-5
J: TRBJ1-1
size: many

CDR3: CASSLRGRGSNQPQHF
V: TRBV12-3/TRBV12-4
J: TRBJ1-5
size: few

CDR3: CASRAAPSGGDRDTQYF
V: TRBV7-9
J: TRBJ2-3
size: many

CDR3: CASSSISITDTQYF
V: TRBV5-1
J: TRBJ2-3
size: many

CDR3: CSESRGTSANEQYF
V: TRBV20-1
J: TRBJ2-7
size: few

CDR3: CASSLDSGGNQPQHF
V: TRBV7-2
J: TRBJ1-5
size: NA

CDR3: CASSYEAFF
V: TRBV6-6
J: TRBJ1-1
size: many

CDR3: CASSFSRRGSTETQYF
V: TRBV27
J: TRBJ2-5
size: few

CDR3: CATSQGRWGNTIYF
V: TRBV15
J: TRBJ1-3
size: NA

CDR3: CASSPGRRQYF
V: TRBV7-8
J: TRBJ2-3
size: few

CDR3: CSVPTGNGELFF
V: TRBV29-1
J: TRBJ2-2
size: NA

CDR3: CSATPLAGGPEETQYF
V: TRBV20-1
J: TRBJ2-5
size: NA

CDR3: CASSQDPADWPTLHF
V: TRBV4-1
J: TRBJ1-6
size: few

CDR3: CASSQTSGADTQYF
V: TRBV12-3/TRBV12-4
J: TRBJ2-3
size: NA